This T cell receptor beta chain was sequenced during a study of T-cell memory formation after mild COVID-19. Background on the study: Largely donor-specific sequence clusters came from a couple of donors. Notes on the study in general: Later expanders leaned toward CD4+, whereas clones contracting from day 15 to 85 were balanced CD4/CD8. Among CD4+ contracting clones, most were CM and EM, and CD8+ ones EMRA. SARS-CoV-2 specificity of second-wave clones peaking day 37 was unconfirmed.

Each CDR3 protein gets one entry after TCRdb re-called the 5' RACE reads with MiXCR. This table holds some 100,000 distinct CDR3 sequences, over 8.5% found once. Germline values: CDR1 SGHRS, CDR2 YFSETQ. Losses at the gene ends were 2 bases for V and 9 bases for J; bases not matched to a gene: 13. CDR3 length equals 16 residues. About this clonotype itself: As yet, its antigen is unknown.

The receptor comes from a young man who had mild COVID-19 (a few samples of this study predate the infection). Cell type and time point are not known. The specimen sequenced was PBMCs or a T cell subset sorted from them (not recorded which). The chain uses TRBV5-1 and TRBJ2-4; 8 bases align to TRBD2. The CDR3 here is CASSFGTRTGEGIQYF. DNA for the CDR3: TGCGCCAGCAGCTTTGGGACTAGAACTGGGGAAGGCATTCAGTACTTC.